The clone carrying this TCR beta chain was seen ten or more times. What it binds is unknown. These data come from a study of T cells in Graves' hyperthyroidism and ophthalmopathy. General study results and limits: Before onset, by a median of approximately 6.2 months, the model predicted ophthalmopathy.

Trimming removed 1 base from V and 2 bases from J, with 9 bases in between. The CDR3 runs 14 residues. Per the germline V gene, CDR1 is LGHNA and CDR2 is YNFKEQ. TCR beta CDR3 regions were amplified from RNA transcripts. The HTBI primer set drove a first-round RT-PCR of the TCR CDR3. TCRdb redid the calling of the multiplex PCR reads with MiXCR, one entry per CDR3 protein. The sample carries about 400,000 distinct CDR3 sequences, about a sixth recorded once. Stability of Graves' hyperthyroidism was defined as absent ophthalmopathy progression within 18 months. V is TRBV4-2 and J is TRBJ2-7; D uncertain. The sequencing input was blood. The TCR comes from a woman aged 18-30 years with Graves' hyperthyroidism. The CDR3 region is CASSQVLGPYEQYF. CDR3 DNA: TGTGCCAGCAGCCAAGTGCTGGGCCCCTACGAGCAGTACTTC.